This T cell receptor beta chain was observed in a study of blood T cells in healthy people across ages. This clonotype has more than one count but fewer than ten. Germline V gives CDR1 SQVTM, CDR2 ANQGSEA. This CDR3 is built from 13 residues. With a J-beta primer mix and a sample-barcoded 5' primer, a second PCR ran 7 to 11 cycles. TCRdb passed the 5' RACE reads through MiXCR, listing each CDR3 protein once. The repertoire holds roughly 1,000,000 distinct CDR3 sequences, with 20% to 25% as singletons. These same data were also listed under a study on T cells of mothers and their children.

The sequenced sample consisted of blood. This TCR came from a girl between 2 and 10 years old in good health. The J gene is TRBJ2-7, the V gene TRBV29-1; no reliable D call. The better agreement between TRBJ2-1 and the DNA end casts doubt on the J call. The CDR3 reads CSVEDWNHNEQFF. CDR3 nucleotide sequence: TGCAGCGTTGAAGATTGGAACCACAATGAGCAGTTCTTC.